A single sample gave rise to the 5 T cell receptor beta chains below, sequenced in a study of response to subunit inactivated influenza vaccine. TCRdb fed the RT-PCR reads into MiXCR, producing one record per CDR3 protein. This table has 500,000 to 600,000 distinct CDR3 sequences, 10% to 15% appearing once. Sequenced material: PBMCs from blood, taken 45 days after vaccination. The receptors shown here come from a man aged 50 to 60 who received an inactivated influenza vaccine.

V and J are TRBV12-3 or TRBV12-4 and TRBJ2-7; no definite D call. This CDR3 region has 13 residues. V was trimmed by 2 bases and J by 7 bases, leaving 12 bases between them. The CDR3 here is CASSLPPTTEQYF. As DNA, the CDR3 is TGTGCCAGCAGTTTACCCCCTACTACGGAGCAGTACTTC.

This clonotype occurred a few times. CDR3 sequence (DNA): TGTGCCAGCAGCTCGGTTGAACTGGCGGGAGCTGGTGAGCAGTTCTTC. Its translation: CASSSVELAGAGEQFF. The rearrangement uses TRBV28 and TRBJ2-1; TRBD2 matches at 7 bases. The CDR3 contains 16 residues. The trim removed 6 bases at V and 9 bases at J, leaving 17 bases unmatched. Per the germline V gene, CDR1 is MDHEN and CDR2 is SYDVKM.

The chain has TRBV20-1 and TRBJ1-1; 9 bases are shared with TRBD1. The length of the CDR3 is 14 residues. V was pared by 1 base and J by 3 bases, with 3 bases of the junction left unmatched. Germline loops: CDR1 DFQATT, CDR2 SNEGSKA (reference sequence). The CDR3 DNA sequence: TGCAGTGCTAGAGCGGGACAGGGTGACACTGAAGCTTTCTTT. Translating it yields CSARAGQGDTEAFF.

The chain links TRBV7-2 to TRBJ2-3; 7 bases line up with TRBD2. The V gene's germline CDR1 is SGHTA and CDR2 FQGNSA. CDR3 length: 16 amino acids. The V segment lost 1 base and the J segment 2 bases; nucleotides outside the gene matches: 6. The CDR3 DNA is TGTGCCAGCAGCTTAGGGTTCGGGGGGACCACAGATACGCAGTATTTT. Translating gives CASSLGFGGTTDTQYF.

This clonotype was found many times. The chain is built from TRBV4-3 and TRBJ2-2; perhaps TRBD1 as D (6 bases). The CDR3 extends over 15 amino acids. Trimming removed 2 bases at V and 7 bases at J, with 14 bases between. The germline gives CDR1 LGHNA, CDR2 YSLEER. The DNA for the CDR3 is TGCGCCAGCAGCCAACTAGGGGGTTCGATCGGGGAGCTGTTTTTT. Amino acid sequence: CASSQLGGSIGELFF.